The rows below give T cell receptor beta chains drawn from one sample of a study of cytotoxic CD8 clonotypes in ibrutinib-treated CLL. Using immunoSEQ multiplex PCR, the repertoire was profiled, and TCRdb retains in-frame clones only, with some absent. The sample yields about 300,000 clones, roughly four fifths seen once. The source was PBMCs, collected at disease progression, from a patient treated with ibrutinib. The origin of the receptors is a human donor with chronic lymphocytic leukemia. Both conserved end residues are part of each CDR3. The D gene is left open where the match is weak. Rows give clone size only sometimes, using once, few, many, or a class for an expanded clone.

clone size,D gene,J gene,V gene,CDR3 protein,CDR3 DNA
.,.,TRBJ1-1,TRBV5-5,CASSLEGHTDTEAFF,TGTGCCAGCAGCTTGGAGGGACATACCGACACTGAAGCTTTCTTT
.,.,TRBJ2-1,TRBV2,CASSEVGWGSRVDEQFF,TGTGCCAGCAGTGAAGTTGGTTGGGGGAGTAGGGTGGATGAGCAGTTCTTC
.,TRBD2,TRBJ2-1,TRBV7-3,CASTPAGGPYNEQFF,TGTGCCAGCACCCCTGCGGGAGGGCCTTACAATGAGCAGTTCTTC
once,.,TRBJ1-2,TRBV5-4,CASTGLGGYTF,TGTGCCAGCACCGGCCTGGGTGGCTACACCTTC
.,.,TRBJ1-2,TRBV6-1,CASTQANYGYTF,TGTGCCAGCACGCAGGCTAACTATGGCTACACCTTC
few,.,TRBJ1-1,TRBV6-1,CASSAGAREAFF,TGTGCCAGCAGTGCGGGGGCTAGAGAAGCTTTCTTT
.,.,TRBJ1-5,TRBV15,CATSRVGKNSNQPQHF,TGTGCCACCAGCAGAGTCGGCAAGAATAGCAATCAGCCCCAGCATTTT
.,TRBD2,TRBJ2-2,TRBV10-1,CASSEASGSLHTGELFF,TGCGCCAGCAGTGAGGCTAGCGGGAGTCTTCACACCGGGGAGCTGTTTTTT
.,TRBD1,TRBJ1-4,TRBV4-1,CASGPRQGANEKLFF,TGCGCCAGCGGCCCAAGACAGGGTGCTAATGAAAAACTGTTTTTT
.,TRBD1,TRBJ1-4,TRBV27,CASSLDGQGSEKLFF,TGTGCCAGCAGCCTGGACGGACAGGGAAGTGAAAAACTGTTTTTT
.,TRBD2,TRBJ2-7,TRBV2,CASSGRGSMNEQYF,TGTGCCAGCAGTGGGCGGGGGAGCATGAACGAGCAGTACTTC
once,TRBD1,TRBJ2-5,TRBV2,CAGSEAPPGTGGQTQYF,TGTGCCGGCAGTGAAGCGCCCCCCGGGACAGGGGGGCAGACCCAGTACTTC
.,.,TRBJ1-3,TRBV5-6,CASSLAGSIPGDF,TGTGCCAGCAGCTTGGCCGGCTCGATTCCTGGGGATTTT
.,.,TRBJ2-2,TRBV21-1,CASVHGSGGTGELFF,TGTGCCAGCGTCCATGGGTCAGGGGGCACCGGGGAGCTGTTTTTT
.,TRBD1,TRBJ2-1,TRBV15,CATSPTRDRAWNEQFF,TGTGCCACCAGCCCGACCCGGGACAGGGCGTGGAATGAGCAGTTCTTC
.,.,TRBJ2-7,TRBV7-2,CASSREEGLYEQYF,TGTGCCAGCAGCCGTGAGGAGGGGTTGTACGAGCAGTACTTC
.,.,TRBJ1-1,TRBV2,CASRTGGMWDTEAFF,TGTGCCAGCAGGACGGGAGGCATGTGGGACACTGAAGCTTTCTTT
.,TRBD1,TRBJ2-1,TRBV5-1,CASSLVSRGQGFYNEQFF,TGCGCCAGCAGCTTGGTTTCCCGTGGACAGGGTTTCTACAATGAGCAGTTCTTC
.,.,TRBJ2-7,TRBV5-1,CASSLASEQAYEQYF,TGCGCCAGCAGCTTGGCCTCGGAGCAGGCCTACGAGCAGTACTTC
.,.,TRBJ2-7,TRBV11-3,CASSRSDSSYEQYF,TGTGCCAGCAGCCGTAGCGATAGCTCCTACGAGCAGTACTTC
.,.,TRBJ1-5,TRBV2,CASSESTGQPQHF,TGTGCCAGCAGTGAATCGACAGGTCAGCCCCAGCATTTT
once,.,TRBJ2-1,TRBV11-2,CASSLDGVGSYNEQFF,TGTGCCAGCAGCTTAGATGGGGTGGGCTCCTACAATGAGCAGTTCTTC
.,.,TRBJ1-1,TRBV7-3,CASSLTWGTEAFF,TGTGCCAGCAGCTTAACATGGGGCACTGAAGCTTTCTTT
.,.,TRBJ2-7,TRBV13,CASSLGRGKEQYF,TGTGCCAGCAGCTTGGGAAGGGGTAAAGAGCAGTACTTC
.,.,TRBJ2-1,TRBV4-1,CASSQLAGTYSYNEQFF,TGCGCCAGCAGCCAACTCGCCGGGACTTACTCCTACAATGAGCAGTTCTTC
few,.,TRBJ1-2,TRBV29-1,CSAGGYGYTF,TGCAGCGCGGGGGGCTATGGCTACACCTTC
.,.,TRBJ2-6,TRBV12-5,CASGLVLASGANVLTF,TGTGCTAGTGGTTTGGTATTGGCCTCTGGGGCCAACGTCCTGACTTTC
.,TRBD1,TRBJ1-1,TRBV5-3,CARSLARTGLNTEAFF,TGTGCCAGAAGCTTGGCAAGGACAGGGCTAAACACTGAAGCTTTCTTT
once,.,TRBJ2-7,TRBV2,CASSEGGAGAYEQYF,TGTGCCAGCAGTGAAGGCGGAGCCGGGGCCTACGAGCAGTACTTC
.,.,TRBJ2-7,TRBV7-9,CASSLGGGYEQYF,TGTGCCAGCAGCTTAGGTGGAGGCTACGAGCAGTACTTC
.,.,TRBJ2-7,TRBV6-1,CASSQGGYEQYF,TGTGCCAGCAGTCAGGGGGGCTACGAGCAGTACTTC
.,.,TRBJ2-7,TRBV11-2,CASSLELPYEQYF,TGTGCCAGCAGCTTAGAACTACCCTACGAGCAGTACTTC
.,TRBD1,TRBJ2-2,TRBV7-9,CASRPQGAHGTGELFF,TGTGCCAGCAGGCCCCAGGGGGCGCATGGCACCGGGGAGCTGTTTTTT
.,.,TRBJ1-5,TRBV5-1,CASSLGGQSNQPQHF,TGCGCCAGCAGCTTGGGGGGGCAGAGCAATCAGCCCCAGCATTTT
.,.,TRBJ2-1,TRBV9,CASSGHRKEQFF,TGTGCCAGCAGCGGTCACAGAAAGGAGCAGTTCTTC
.,.,TRBJ1-1,TRBV6-4,CASSLRMNTEAFF,TGTGCCAGCAGTCTCAGGATGAACACTGAAGCTTTCTTT
.,TRBD2,TRBJ2-1,TRBV11-2,CASSLGLAWNEQFF,TGTGCCAGCAGCTTAGGACTAGCGTGGAATGAGCAGTTCTTC
.,TRBD1,TRBJ1-2,TRBV10-2,CASSEFGQGGYGYTF,TGCGCCAGCAGTGAGTTCGGACAGGGCGGCTATGGCTACACCTTC
.,.,TRBJ1-1,TRBV18,CASSPGFEAFF,TGTGCCAGCTCACCTGGCTTTGAAGCTTTCTTT
once,TRBD2,TRBJ2-7,TRBV27,CASSPGLAGTREQYF,TGTGCCAGCAGTCCAGGACTAGCGGGGACGAGAGAGCAGTACTTC
.,.,TRBJ1-1,TRBV6-5,CASSYYPVGNAEAFF,TGTGCCAGCAGTTACTATCCAGTTGGGAACGCTGAAGCTTTCTTT
.,.,TRBJ1-2,TRBV4-1,CASRAKMIPGAAYGYTF,TGCGCCAGCAGAGCCAAGATGATACCGGGGGCGGCGTATGGCTACACCTTC
.,.,TRBJ1-1,TRBV25-1,CASSEYNRRNTEAFF,TGTGCCAGCAGTGAATATAACAGGAGGAACACTGAAGCTTTCTTT
.,TRBD1,TRBJ2-7,TRBV27,CASSTQGAFYEQYF,TGTGCCAGCAGTACACAGGGGGCCTTCTACGAGCAGTACTTC
few,.,TRBJ1-5,TRBV7-8,CASSFRTDQPQHF,TGTGCCAGCAGCTTCCGGACAGATCAGCCCCAGCATTTT
.,.,TRBJ1-4,TRBV15,CATSRDRGANEKLFF,TGTGCCACCAGCAGAGATCGGGGGGCTAATGAAAAACTGTTTTTT
.,TRBD1,TRBJ1-1,TRBV2,CASSGQGADTEAFF,TGTGCCAGCAGTGGACAGGGGGCGGACACTGAAGCTTTCTTT
.,.,TRBJ2-7,TRBV10-1,CASSEGVRAEQYF,TGCGCCAGCAGTGAGGGGGTCAGGGCGGAGCAGTACTTC
once,TRBD1,TRBJ2-5,TRBV5-1,CASRRGTGGLETQYF,TGCGCCAGCAGGCGAGGGACAGGGGGGTTGGAGACCCAGTACTTC
.,TRBD1,TRBJ2-3,TRBV19,CASSVQTGRWTDTQYF,TGTGCCAGTAGTGTACAGACAGGGCGGTGGACAGATACGCAGTATTTT
.,.,TRBJ2-1,TRBV7-2,CASSLAGRRDEQFF,TGTGCCAGCAGCTTAGCGGGAAGGCGGGACGAGCAGTTCTTC
.,.,TRBJ2-1,TRBV6-5,CASTLYRGRDNEQFF,TGTGCCAGCACCTTGTATAGGGGACGGGACAATGAGCAGTTCTTC
.,TRBD2,TRBJ2-7,TRBV5-1,CASSLGLAVPYEQYF,TGCGCCAGCAGCTTGGGGCTAGCGGTACCCTACGAGCAGTACTTC